The present T cell receptor (beta chain) was sequenced within a study of blood T cell repertoires in COVID-19. Germline V gene lookup returns CDR1 SNHLY and CDR2 FYNNEI. The CDR3 is 14 amino acids. J gave up 10 bases and V 1 base, and 6 bases lay outside the gene matches. Authors' processing steps: Estimated nucleated cell counts came from reference gene primer amplification. Sequencing used immunoSEQ multiplex PCR; TCRdb keeps in-frame clones, though not all of them. The V and J calls and clone size were taken over from that table, and D and trimming were inferred from the DNA. The sample carries 300,000 to 400,000 clones, roughly 88% recorded once. Recovery meant two consecutive negative NP/OP PCR tests, professional clearance, or resolved symptoms.

The sequence came from a man aged 25-45 years who had recovered from COVID-19. The V call is TRBV2, the J call TRBJ1-5, with 8 positions matching TRBD1. Sequencing was done on a sample of PBMCs or T cells enriched from blood (not recorded which). The CDR3: CASSEEGTGFPQHF. CDR3 nucleotide sequence: TGTGCCAGCAGTGAAGAAGGGACAGGATTTCCCCAGCATTTT. The full variable domain, in which reference TRBV2 and TRBJ1-5 provide the parts outside the CDR3, is EPEVTQTPSHQVTQMGQEVILRCVPISNHLYFYWYRQILGQKVEFLVSFYNNEISEKSEIFDDQFSVERPDGSNFTLKIRSTKLEDSAMYFCASSEEGTGFPQHFGDGTRLSIL.